These 22 T cell receptor beta chains were all obtained from the same sample, sequenced in a study of blood T cells in healthy people across ages. The authors ran a second PCR of about 6 to 12 cycles using a sample-barcoded 5' primer and a J-beta primer mix. TCRdb redid the calling of the 5' RACE reads with MiXCR, one entry per CDR3 protein. Among some 880,000 distinct CDR3 sequences listed, about 36% were seen once. Sequencing was carried out using blood. The receptors originated from a man between 18 and 35 years old in good health.

Concerning this clonotype itself: The junction does not match germline at one end; this may be a read error. V and J are TRBV7-2 and TRBJ1-2, with D hard to call. This CDR3 comprises 14 residues. Germline CDR1 is SGHTA and CDR2 is FQGNSA. CDR3 in amino acids: CASSVAVANYGYTF. The CDR3 coding sequence is TGTGCCAGCAGCGTAGCAGTCGCCAACTATGGCTACACCTTC.

The chain employs TRBV7-9 and TRBJ1-5, with a possible D match to TRBD1 (6 bases). This CDR3 has 15 amino acids. The germline V gene has CDR1 SEHNR and CDR2 FQNEAQ (reference sequence). V lost 4 bases to trimming and J lost 4 bases, with 14 bases between them. CDR3 in DNA: TGTGCCAGCAGCTCCACAGGGCTAACGAATCAGCCCCAGCATTTT. Translated, it gives CASSSTGLTNQPQHF.

The rearrangement uses TRBV6-2 or TRBV6-3 and TRBJ1-1; D is ambiguous. This CDR3 region has 14 residues. The germline V gene encodes CDR1 MNHEY and CDR2 SVGEGT. Trimming shortened V by 2 bases and J by 3 bases, and 10 bases separated the two germline ends. CDR3 DNA: TGTGCCAGCAGTTACGGCCGGCTGGACACTGAAGCTTTCTTT. Its protein is CASSYGRLDTEAFF.

The V call is TRBV20-1, the J call TRBJ1-4, with D possibly TRBD1 on 5 matching bases. This CDR3 comprises 14 residues. The V gene lost 1 base and the J gene lost 4 bases, with 10 bases spanning the gap. The germline V gene encodes CDR1 DFQATT and CDR2 SNEGSKA (reference sequence). CDR3 nucleotide sequence: TGCAGTGCTAGAGCGGGACTGATTAATGAAAAACTGTTTTTT. This gives the protein CSARAGLINEKLFF.

The chain links TRBV4-3 to TRBJ2-7; 9 bases map to TRBD2. The J call is uncertain, as TRBJ2-5 better fits the DNA end. Germline assignment: CDR1 LGHNA and CDR2 YSLEER. There are 14 residues in the CDR3. This CDR3 is CASSFSSGSETQYF. CDR3 coding DNA: TGCGCCAGCAGCTTTAGTAGCGGGAGTGAGACCCAGTACTTC.

The chain employs TRBV12-3 or TRBV12-4 and TRBJ1-4; TRBD1 aligns across 7 bases. V lost 6 bases and J lost 6; bases outside the gene matches: 7. This CDR3 region has 14 residues. The CDR3 nucleotides are TGTGCCAGCAGACTGACAGGGATTGATGAAAAACTGTTTTTT. As protein: CASRLTGIDEKLFF.

This clonotype was found a few times. This sequence joins TRBV20-1 and TRBJ2-1; D may be TRBD2 (7 bases). The J call may be in error: the DNA end matches TRBJ2-7 better. The germline V gene has CDR1 DFQATT and CDR2 SNEGSKA (reference sequence). The CDR3 is made up of 15 amino acids. CDR3 region: CSASGGLPIYNEQYF. The CDR3 DNA reads TGCAGTGCTAGCGGGGGGCTACCGATCTACAATGAGCAGTACTTC.

This clonotype has just a few counts. J is TRBJ2-5 and V is TRBV4-2; 12 nucleotides line up with TRBD2. V lost 4 bases to trimming and J lost 11 bases; unmatched junction nucleotides: 17. The CDR3 extends over 17 amino acids. The germline CDR1 and CDR2 sequences are LGHNA and YNFKEQ. CDR3 DNA: TGTGCCAGCAGCCCGAAACCCACTAGCGGGGGGCGGGATGAGCAGTACTTC. This encodes CASSPKPTSGGRDEQYF.

This clonotype was seen ten or more times. The chain uses TRBV14 and TRBJ2-7; the D call may be TRBD1 or TRBD2 (5 bases each). The germline V and J ends were trimmed by 4 bases and 9 bases, with 10 bases remaining between them. Germline V gives CDR1 SGHDN, CDR2 FVKESK. CDR3 length: 11 residues. The CDR3, as DNA: TGTGCCAGCAGCCCGGGGACCGGGCAGTACTTC. Protein: CASSPGTGQYF. The complete variable domain, with remaining parts taken from reference TRBV14 and TRBJ2-7, reads EAGVTQFPSHSVIEKGQTVTLRCDPISGHDNLYWYRRVMGKEIKFLLHFVKESKQDESGMPNNRFLAERTGGTYSTLKVQPAELEDSGVYFCASSPGTGQYFGPGTRLTVT.

CDR3 DNA sequence: TGTGCCAGCAAACGGGACAGTTCCTTTTACAATGAGCAGTTCTTC. This gives the protein CASKRDSSFYNEQFF. The chain joins TRBV6-2 or TRBV6-3 to TRBJ2-1; 7 bases map to TRBD1. The CDR3 covers 15 residues. Germline assignment: CDR1 MNHEY and CDR2 SVGEGT. V lost 7 bases to trimming and J lost 4 bases; unmatched junction nucleotides: 10.

The chain employs TRBV7-2 and TRBJ2-1; the D gene is possibly TRBD2 (6 bases). CDR3 size: 16 residues. Germline V lookup: CDR1 SGHTA, CDR2 FQGNSA. Trimming took off 5 bases at V and 10 bases at J, with 24 bases between the two ends. The CDR3 nucleotides are TGTGCCAGCAGCCCACAGATTCTAGCGTCCGCGGGGGAGCAGTTCTTC. Translating gives CASSPQILASAGEQFF.

About this clonotype itself: This clone may be a read error of a much larger clone one base away. This chain joins TRBV3-1 and TRBJ2-7; possible D gene TRBD1, 6 bases. This CDR3 is built from 16 residues. Germline loops: CDR1 LGHDT, CDR2 YNNKEL (reference sequence). In DNA form, the CDR3 reads TGTGCCTGCAGCCAAGATTGGGCAGGGGTAGGCTACGAGCAGTACTTC. This encodes CACSQDWAGVGYEQYF.

The table lists this clonotype with many counts. The gene calls are TRBV6-5 and TRBJ1-2; D not resolved. V was trimmed by 2 bases and J by 2 bases, leaving 6 bases between them. From germline, CDR1 is MNHEY and CDR2 SVGAGI. This CDR3 has 13 amino acids. The CDR3 bases are TGTGCCAGCAGTTACGGGCAGAACTATGGCTACACCTTC. Protein: CASSYGQNYGYTF.

This clonotype was counted ten times or more. The gene calls are TRBV12-3 or TRBV12-4 and TRBJ2-5, with 8 bases that match TRBD2. V lost 3 bases, J lost 3 bases, and 0 bases stayed unmatched. CDR3 length: 13 residues. The CDR3 loop is CASSFGGEETQYF. The DNA of the CDR3 is TGTGCCAGCAGTTTCGGGGGGGAAGAGACCCAGTACTTC.

This clonotype was observed a handful of times. The chain joins TRBV9 to TRBJ2-1; D might be TRBD1 (5 bases). Per the germline V gene, CDR1 is SGDLS and CDR2 is YYNGEE. This CDR3 is 14 amino acids long. Trimming pared 3 bases from V and 1 base from J, leaving 8 bases between. The DNA of the CDR3 is TGTGCCAGCAGCGCTGACAGATCCTACAATGAGCAGTTCTTC. The encoded protein is CASSADRSYNEQFF. Supplemented by reference TRBV9 and TRBJ2-1, the full variable domain reads DSGVTQTPKHLITATGQRVTLRCSPRSGDLSVYWYQQSLDQGLQFLIQYYNGEERAKGNILERFSAQQFPDLHSELNLSSLELGDSALYFCASSADRSYNEQFFGPGTRLTVL.

V usage is TRBV30 and J usage is TRBJ2-6, with D perhaps matching TRBD1 or TRBD2 (5 bases each). CDR1 and CDR2 from the germline V gene are GTSNPN and SVGIG (reference sequence). The CDR3 is 14 amino acids. Trimming took off 8 bases at V and 1 base at J, with 12 bases between the two ends. The CDR3 DNA reads TGTGCCCGGGACGTCGAATCTGGGGCCAACGTCCTGACTTTC. Translating it yields CARDVESGANVLTF.

This chain uses TRBV18 with TRBJ1-4; D not resolved. The CDR3 spans 13 residues. Germline V lookup: CDR1 KGHSH, CDR2 LQKENI. The V end was cut by 5 bases, the J end by 4 bases, with 8 bases between. CDR3 DNA sequence: TGTGCCAGCTCAACGGACGGTAATGAAAAACTGTTTTTT. This sequence encodes CASSTDGNEKLFF.

As for this clonotype: A read error may account for a junction end that differs from germline. CDR3 bases: TGTGCTAGCAGCGGGGAGAACACCGGGGAGCTGTTTTTT. It is translated as CASSGENTGELFF. The V gene is TRBV7-9, the J gene TRBJ2-2; TRBD2 matches 7 bases. Germline-derived CDR1 and CDR2 are SEHNR and FQNEAQ (reference sequence). The CDR3 is made up of 13 amino acids.

CDR3 DNA sequence: TGTGCCAGCTCACCTGGGATGGGGACAGATACGCAGTATTTT. It yields the protein CASSPGMGTDTQYF. The V call is TRBV18, the J call TRBJ2-3, with D unresolved. This CDR3 comprises 14 residues. The V end lost 3 bases, the J end lost 3 bases, and 10 bases lay between the germline ends. Germline V CDR1 and CDR2: KGHSH, LQKENI.

V usage is TRBV20-1 and J usage is TRBJ2-7; D not resolved. Germline CDR1 reads DFQATT; CDR2 reads SNEGSKA (reference sequence). Trimming stripped 3 bases from V and 0 bases from J, with 9 bases between. The CDR3 has 13 residues. CDR3 nucleotide sequence: TGCAGTGCTAGGGAACGGAACTCCTACGAGCAGTACTTC. It is translated as CSARERNSYEQYF.

Concerning this clonotype: One junction end disagrees with the germline gene, perhaps due to a read error. The chain is built from TRBV5-1 and TRBJ1-1, with a weak D call TRBD1 (6 bases). Looked up from germline, CDR1 is SGHRS and CDR2 is YFSETQ. The CDR3 runs to 14 residues. Written as DNA, the CDR3 is TGCGCTAGCAGCTTTGGACAGCAGAACACTGAAGCTTTCTTT. Its protein is CASSFGQQNTEAFF.

The chain uses TRBV7-2 and TRBJ1-1; D ambiguous. Looked up from germline, CDR1 is SGHTA and CDR2 is FQGNSA. CDR3 size: 13 residues. Trimming removed 10 bases from V and 7 bases from J, with 19 bases in between. CDR3 coding DNA: TGTGCCACCGCGGTGGGAGTCGTACGTGAAGCTTTCTTT. Translating it yields CATAVGVVREAFF. Full variable domain (remainder filled in from reference TRBV7-2 and TRBJ1-1): GAGVSQSPSNKVTEKGKDVELRCDPISGHTALYWYRQSLGQGLEFLIYFQGNSAPDKSGLPSDRFSAERTGGSVSTLTIQRTQQEDSAVYLCATAVGVVREAFFGQGTRLTVV.